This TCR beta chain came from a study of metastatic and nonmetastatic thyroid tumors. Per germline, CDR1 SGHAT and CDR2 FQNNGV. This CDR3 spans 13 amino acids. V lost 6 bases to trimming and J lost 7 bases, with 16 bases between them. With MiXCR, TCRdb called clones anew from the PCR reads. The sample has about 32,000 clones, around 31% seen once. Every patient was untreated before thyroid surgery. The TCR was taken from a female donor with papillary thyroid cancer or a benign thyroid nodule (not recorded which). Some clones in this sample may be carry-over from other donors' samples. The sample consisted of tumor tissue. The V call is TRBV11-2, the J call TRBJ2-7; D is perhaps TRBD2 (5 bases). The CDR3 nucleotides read TGTGCCAGCAGACTATCCGGGGTCGGGGAGCAGTACTTC. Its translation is CASRLSGVGEQYF.